These 15 T cell receptor beta chains originate from one sample sequenced in a study of blood T cell repertoires in COVID-19. The repertoire was sequenced with immunoSEQ multiplex PCR; TCRdb's copy has only in-frame clones and lacks some. Counted here are about 110,000 clones, around nine tenths occurring once; the ten biggest clones make up around 4.5%. The sequenced material came from peripheral blood. The receptors here all came from a man in his forties with acute or convalescent COVID-19.

The chain carries TRBV2 and TRBJ2-2, with 8 positions matching TRBD2. The ends lost 7 bases at V and 6 bases at J; junction bases unmatched: 7. The CDR3 covers 14 residues. Germline lookup yields CDR1 SNHLY and CDR2 FYNNEI. The CDR3 loop is CASMGGGLAGELFF. Here the CDR3 DNA reads TGTGCCAGCATGGGCGGGGGACTAGCCGGGGAGCTGTTTTTT. Full variable domain (remainder filled in from reference TRBV2 and TRBJ2-2): EPEVTQTPSHQVTQMGQEVILRCVPISNHLYFYWYRQILGQKVEFLVSFYNNEISEKSEIFDDQFSVERPDGSNFTLKIRSTKLEDSAMYFCASMGGGLAGELFFGEGSRLTVL.

This chain uses TRBV7-9 with TRBJ2-2, with D maybe TRBD2 (6 bases). The V gene lost 7 bases and the J gene lost 5 bases, with 11 bases spanning the gap. The CDR3 is 13 amino acids. Germline CDR1 SEHNR, CDR2 FQNEAQ (reference sequence). CDR3 amino acids: CASITGSTGELFF. DNA of the CDR3: TGTGCCAGCATCACCGGGAGTACCGGGGAGCTGTTTTTT.

As to this clone: The junction and the germline gene differ at one end; a read error may be behind it. This rearrangement joins TRBV7-7 to TRBJ2-5, with D maybe TRBD1 (5 bases). Germline loops: CDR1 SSHAT, CDR2 FNYEAQ (reference sequence). The CDR3 covers 15 residues. The CDR3 sequence: CASSLGQGTQETQYF. CDR3 in DNA: TGTGCTAGCAGCTTAGGGCAGGGTACTCAAGAGACCCAGTACTTC. The variable domain in full, completed from reference TRBV7-7 and TRBJ2-5, reads GAGVSQSPRYKVTKRGQDVTLRCDPISSHATLYWYQQALGQGPEFLTYFNYEAQPDKSGLPSDRFSAERPEGSISTLTIQRTEQRDSAMYRCASSLGQGTQETQYFGPGTRLLVL.

This clone occurred a few times. Written as DNA, the CDR3 is TGTGCCAGCAGCCAGCGACAGGGGGCGGCGGTCACTGAAGCTTTCTTT. Encoded protein: CASSQRQGAAVTEAFF. V and J are TRBV3-1 (or the pseudogene TRBV3-2) and TRBJ1-1; 10 bases agree with TRBD1. The CDR3 runs to 16 residues. V trimming: 3 bases; J trimming: 4 bases; junction bases outside the gene matches: 8. Germline CDR1 and CDR2: LGHDT and YNNKEL (reference sequence).

The V call is TRBV3-1 (or the pseudogene TRBV3-2), the J call TRBJ2-3; TRBD1 agrees at 8 bases. The CDR3 has 15 amino acids. V lost 1 base and J lost 4; bases outside the gene matches: 4. Germline V gives CDR1 LGHDT, CDR2 YNNKEL (reference sequence). The CDR3 here is CASSQGTGFADTQYF. The CDR3, as DNA: TGTGCCAGCAGCCAAGGGACAGGGTTCGCAGATACGCAGTATTTT.

The chain carries TRBV5-6 and TRBJ2-1; D call uncertain. This CDR3 comprises 18 residues. V shed 1 base and J shed 2 bases, with 19 bases lying between them. Germline V gene sequence: CDR1 SGHDT, CDR2 YYEEEE. The CDR3 DNA reads TGTGCCAGCAGCTTGAAAGGAGCCAAACCCTTCGCCTACAATGAGCAGTTCTTC. Its translation is CASSLKGAKPFAYNEQFF.

This chain joins TRBV20-1 and TRBJ1-1, with D unclear. V was pared by 3 bases and J by 7 bases, with 12 bases between. The germline gives CDR1 DFQATT, CDR2 SNEGSKA (reference sequence). The CDR3 totals 12 residues. CDR3 sequence reads: CSASMWQFEAFF. CDR3 bases: TGCAGTGCTAGTATGTGGCAATTTGAAGCTTTCTTT.

DNA for the CDR3: TGTGCCAGCAGCCAAGGGGTGGGCAAGCAAAACATTCAGTACTTC. Residues: CASSQGVGKQNIQYF. The chain joins TRBV6-5 to TRBJ2-4; possible D gene TRBD1, 5 bases. This CDR3 is built from 15 residues. CDR1 is MNHEY and CDR2 is SVGAGI in the germline V gene. The V and J ends lost 6 bases and 5 bases respectively, with 17 bases between them.

V is TRBV9 and J is TRBJ2-3, with a tentative D call TRBD1 (5 bases). Trimming pared 5 bases from V and 0 bases from J, leaving 10 bases between. The CDR3 sequence is 14 residues long. The V gene's germline CDR1 is SGDLS and CDR2 YYNGEE. CDR3 in amino acids: CASSAGLSTDTQYF. CDR3 bases: TGTGCCAGCAGTGCAGGGCTTAGCACAGATACGCAGTATTTT.

This clone has only one observation. The chain couples TRBV5-1 to TRBJ1-2; a possible D gene is TRBD1 (6 bases). The CDR3 extends over 14 amino acids. The germline V gene encodes CDR1 SGHRS and CDR2 YFSETQ. The V end was cut by 4 bases, the J end by 4 bases, with 14 bases between. Here the CDR3 reads CASSTSGDGYGYTF. DNA of the CDR3: TGCGCCAGCAGCACCTCAGGGGACGGCTATGGCTACACCTTC.

This chain joins TRBV6-2 or TRBV6-3 and TRBJ1-2; D is perhaps TRBD1 (5 bases). Trimming shortened V by 5 bases and J by 10 bases, and 11 bases separated the two germline ends. Germline loops: CDR1 MNHEY, CDR2 SVGEGT. CDR3 size: 11 residues. The CDR3 DNA reads as TGTGCCAGCAGTCTGGGGCCTTTCTACACCTTC. Protein: CASSLGPFYTF.

The rearrangement joins TRBV11-2 to TRBJ1-2; 8 bases match TRBD1. Trimming cost V 4 bases and J 4 bases; bases outside gene matches: 8. Germline values: CDR1 SGHAT, CDR2 FQNNGV. The CDR3 extends over 15 amino acids. CDR3 DNA: TGTGCCAGCAGCTCCCTGGACAGGGCCCCCTATGGCTACACCTTC. Translation: CASSSLDRAPYGYTF.

V is TRBV30 and J is TRBJ2-1; 7 bases fit TRBD2. V was clipped by 3 bases and J by 2 bases; unmatched bases: 4. The CDR3 is 14 amino acids. Germline V CDR1 and CDR2: GTSNPN, SVGIG (reference sequence). CDR3 residues: CAWRRGGTYNEQFF. The CDR3 DNA follows: TGTGCCTGGAGACGCGGGGGAACCTACAATGAGCAGTTCTTC. Drawing the rest from reference TRBV30 and TRBJ2-1, the complete variable domain is SQTIHQWPATLVQPVGSPLSLECTVEGTSNPNLYWYRQAAGRGLQLLFYSVGIGQISSEVPQNLSASRPQDRQFILSSKKLLLSDSGFYLCAWRRGGTYNEQFFGPGTRLTVL.

The gene calls are TRBV7-9 and TRBJ1-1; the match to TRBD1 covers 9 bases. The V gene's germline CDR1 is SEHNR and CDR2 FQNEAQ (reference sequence). V lost 4 bases and J lost 4; bases outside the gene matches: 4. CDR3 length: 14 residues. The CDR3 DNA reads as TGTGCCAGCAGCTGGGGACAGGGTGTCACTGAAGCTTTCTTT. It yields the protein CASSWGQGVTEAFF.

This chain connects TRBV6-5 to TRBJ1-5; D unclear. The V end lost 7 bases, the J end lost 0 bases, and 13 bases lay between the germline ends. Germline loops: CDR1 MNHEY, CDR2 SVGAGI. This CDR3 comprises 15 residues. The CDR3 spells CASTTWPLSNQPQHF. The DNA for the CDR3 is TGTGCCAGCACCACATGGCCCCTTAGCAATCAGCCCCAGCATTTT.